This T cell receptor beta chain was sequenced for a study of blood T cell repertoires in COVID-19. Looking at the study overall: Sites across the United States, Italy and Spain contributed samples from acute and convalescent COVID-19. Nucleic acid was either cDNA or gDNA, and it came from T cells, B-cell-depleted T cells, or PBMCs.

This clone has a handful of counts. Trimming removed 1 base at V and 1 base at J, with 13 bases between. Germline loops: CDR1 LGHDT, CDR2 YNNKEL (reference sequence). This CDR3 spans 17 amino acids. In the original processing: Estimated nucleated cell counts came from reference gene primer amplification. Libraries were prepared by immunoSEQ multiplex PCR; TCRdb keeps only in-frame clonotypes and omits some of them. Clone size and V and J calls were adopted from that table, with D and trimming inferred from the DNA. The sample has 190,000 or so clones; more than 70% are singletons. The specimen was peripheral blood. This TCR was sampled from a man aged 40-50 years with active or convalescent COVID-19. The chain is built from TRBV3-1 (or the pseudogene TRBV3-2) and TRBJ1-4; no clear D gene. This CDR3 is CASSQVLPVVTNEKLFF. Here the CDR3 DNA reads TGTGCCAGCAGCCAAGTTTTGCCGGTTGTAACTAATGAAAAACTGTTTTTT.